This TCR beta chain was recorded in a study of shared clonotypes between healthy human individuals. Whole-study results and caveats: Sharing of clonotypes among donors was expected to vary with sequencing depth.

Points on this clone: Its antigen is undetermined.

Germline V gives CDR1 MNHNS, CDR2 SASEGT. V lost 0 bases and J lost 11, with 14 bases in between. The CDR3 has 14 amino acids. Study donors comprised healthy, HIV-negative adults devoid of recent acute infection or vaccination. Source study methods: ImmunoSEQ only sent back junction sequences with no quality scores, so filtering was done differently. Clones were read by immunoSEQ multiplex PCR, and TCRdb kept only the in-frame ones, dropping some. The D gene and trimming were derived from the DNA, and the V and J assignments and clone size from that table. The data contain approximately 500,000 clones, 78% of them singletons.

Sample: PBMCs. The chain joins TRBV6-1 to TRBJ1-5; D gene unclear. The sequence came from a woman aged 40 to 55 in good health. Some clones in this sample may be carry-over from other donors' samples. The CDR3 nucleotides are TGTGCCAGCAGTGAAGCATACCTCCGGAGGACCCAGCATTTT. It encodes CASSEAYLRRTQHF.